This T cell receptor beta chain was observed in a study of cytomegalovirus exposure and HLA in healthy donors. General study findings and limits: Earlier findings revealed that most TCR beta V segments proved productive either about 87% or about 30% of the time.

The length of the CDR3 is 14 residues. Losses at the gene ends were 6 bases for V and 2 bases for J; bases not matched to a gene: 5. CDR1 MNHNS and CDR2 SASEGT come from the germline V gene. This PCR relied on a set of 60 Vbeta primers and 13 Jbeta primers. Produced via immunoSEQ multiplex PCR; TCRdb's table is partial and in-frame only. The sample contains about 100,000 clones, about 72% of which appear only once. Points on this clone: The antigen remains undetermined.

The sample taken for sequencing was PBMCs. The clonotype was recovered from a young man in good health and CMV-seronegative. The V and J genes are TRBV6-1 and TRBJ2-7; 9 bases align to TRBD1. The DNA of the CDR3 is TGTGCCAGCAGGCAGGGACAGGGTCCCTACGAGCAGTACTTC. Translation gives CASRQGQGPYEQYF.